These 7 T cell receptor beta chains came from one sample sequenced in a study of Graves' ophthalmopathy and Graves' hyperthyroidism. Amplified TCR beta CDR3 regions were obtained using RNA transcripts as template. RT-PCR with HTBI primers came first, then second-round multiplex PCR. A single record per CDR3 protein comes from TCRdb applying MiXCR to the multiplex PCR reads. Here the sample spans 650,000 to 900,000 distinct CDR3 sequences, roughly 40% being singletons. Sequenced input: peripheral blood. The receptors here all came from an adult man with Graves' ophthalmopathy.

This clonotype was found many times. The rearrangement joins TRBV29-1 to TRBJ2-5, with D perhaps TRBD2 (7 bases). V lost 5 bases and J 5 bases, leaving 15 bases between the germline ends. The CDR3 is 13 amino acids. The germline CDR1 and CDR2 sequences are SQVTM and ANQGSEA. CDR3 amino acids: CSVPFGGGETQYF. CDR3 bases: TGCAGCGTTCCCTTTGGGGGGGGCGAGACCCAGTACTTC.

The chain links TRBV2 to TRBJ2-7, with D possibly matching TRBD1 (6 bases). Germline CDR1 reads SNHLY; CDR2 reads FYNNEI. The CDR3 is made up of 15 amino acids. Trimming shortened V by 5 bases and J by 1 base, and 15 bases separated the two germline ends. CDR3 protein: CASSSAGTPSYEQYF. The CDR3 DNA reads TGTGCCAGCAGTTCGGCCGGGACACCGTCCTACGAGCAGTACTTC.

This clonotype was counted many times. CDR3 coding DNA: TGTGCCAGCAGCTTAGCAGGGGGCAAAGCTTTCTTT. Encoded protein: CASSLAGGKAFF. The V and J genes are TRBV11-2 and TRBJ1-1; 8 bases match TRBD1. This CDR3 is 12 amino acids long. J lost 9 bases, V lost 1 base, and 1 base had no gene match. CDR1 is SGHAT and CDR2 is FQNNGV in the germline V gene.

Notes on this clonotype: A junction end diverges from the germline sequence, so it may reflect a read error. This sequence joins TRBV7-3 and TRBJ2-5; possibly TRBD1 for D (6 bases). The CDR3 is 19 amino acids. Germline CDR1 reads SGHTA; CDR2 reads FQGTGA. CDR3 residues: CTSSHLMTGGPVGEETQYF. In nucleotides, the CDR3 is TGTACCAGCAGCCACCTGATGACAGGAGGACCGGTTGGAGAGGAGACCCAGTACTTC.

This clonotype was counted a single time. This rearrangement joins TRBV29-1 to TRBJ2-2, with TRBD1 matching over 7 bases. Germline V gene data show CDR1 as SQVTM and CDR2 as ANQGSEA. V lost 4 bases to trimming and J lost 1 base; unmatched junction nucleotides: 3. The CDR3 totals 14 residues. CDR3 DNA: TGCAGCGTTGCTCAGGGGGTGAACACCGGGGAGCTGTTTTTT. It yields the protein CSVAQGVNTGELFF.

Points on this clonotype: At one end the junction does not follow the germline gene, possibly because of a read error. The V and J genes are TRBV10-3 and TRBJ1-2; maybe TRBD1 (5 bases). CDR3 size: 14 residues. The germline gives CDR1 ENHRY, CDR2 SYGVKD. In DNA form, the CDR3 reads TGTGCCAGCAGTGACCTACAAGACTGGGGGGGCTACACCTTC. It encodes CASSDLQDWGGYTF.

On this clonotype itself: A read error may explain this, as a much larger clone is one base away. V and J are TRBV2 and TRBJ1-2; D is uncertain. Germline V lookup: CDR1 SNHLY, CDR2 FYNNEI. This CDR3 contains 15 residues. The V and J ends lost 3 bases and 7 bases respectively, with 18 bases between them. CDR3 sequence: CASSDRLGGGGGYTF. The CDR3 nucleotides are TGTGCCAGCAGTGACCGACTGGGCGGCGGTGGTGGCTACACCTTC.